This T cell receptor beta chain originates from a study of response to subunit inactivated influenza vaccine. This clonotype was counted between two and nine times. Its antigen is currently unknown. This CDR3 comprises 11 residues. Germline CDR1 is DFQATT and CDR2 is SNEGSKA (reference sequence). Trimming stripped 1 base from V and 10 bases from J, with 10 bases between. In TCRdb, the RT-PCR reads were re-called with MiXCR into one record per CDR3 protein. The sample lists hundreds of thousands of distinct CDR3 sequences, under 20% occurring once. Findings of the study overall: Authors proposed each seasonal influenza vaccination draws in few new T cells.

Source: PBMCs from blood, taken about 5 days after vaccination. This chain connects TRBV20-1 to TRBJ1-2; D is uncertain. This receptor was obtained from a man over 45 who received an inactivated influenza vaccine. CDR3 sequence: CSARAAGDYTF. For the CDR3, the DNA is TGCAGTGCTAGAGCTGCAGGAGACTACACCTTC.